The 4 T cell receptor beta chains below all came from one sample that was sequenced in a study of T cells after yellow fever vaccination. TCRdb re-called the 5' RACE reads through MiXCR, storing one row per CDR3 protein. The sample has around 140,000 distinct CDR3 sequences, about 8% seen once. The source was CD4+ T cells sorted from PBMCs, collected 5 days after the yellow fever booster vaccination. The receptor source for this set is a man aged 25 to 40 who received the YFV17D yellow fever vaccine.

With regard to this clonotype: One base away lies a much larger clone, so this may be a sequencing read error. The CDR3 region has the DNA TGCAGTGCTATCCCCGAAGGGCACCGCTCCTACAATGATCAGTTCTTC. Encoded protein: CSAIPEGHRSYNDQFF. The genes are TRBV20-1 and TRBJ2-1; D is ambiguous. The germline CDR1 and CDR2 sequences are DFQATT and SNEGSKA (reference sequence). The CDR3 is 16 residues long.

At least ten counts were recorded for this clonotype. The genes are TRBV12-3 or TRBV12-4 and TRBJ2-1; D is possibly TRBD2 (5 bases). V was clipped by 5 bases and J by 8 bases, with 10 bases between them. The CDR3 sequence is 12 residues long. The CDR3, as DNA: TGTGCCAGCAGTCCCCGGAGGTATGAGCAGTTCTTC. Its translation is CASSPRRYEQFF.

The chain uses TRBV7-8 and TRBJ1-1; 8 bases are shared with TRBD1. The germline CDR1 and CDR2 sequences are SGHVS and FQNEAQ. The CDR3 totals 15 residues. Unmatched junction bases numbered 8, after V lost 4 bases and J lost 4 bases. This CDR3 is CASSWVQGAGTEAFF. In DNA, the CDR3 is TGTGCCAGCAGCTGGGTCCAGGGGGCGGGCACTGAAGCTTTCTTT. The complete variable domain, with remaining parts taken from reference TRBV7-8 and TRBJ1-1, reads GAGVSQSPRYKVAKRGQDVALRCDPISGHVSLFWYQQALGQGPEFLTYFQNEAQLDKSGLPSDRFFAERPEGSVSTLKIQRTQQEDSAVYLCASSWVQGAGTEAFFGQGTRLTVV.

This clonotype was seen repeatedly, ten times or more. The genes are TRBV9 and TRBJ2-3; 10 bases match TRBD2. V gave up 4 bases and J gave up 8 bases; unmatched junction bases: 13. The CDR3 spans 16 residues. Germline V CDR1 and CDR2: SGDLS, YYNGEE. DNA of the CDR3: TGTGCCAGCAGCCCCAAGCGGGGGGGGCCGCTTTTTACGCAGTATTTT. Translation: CASSPKRGGPLFTQYF.